The entry that follows covers one TCR beta chain sequence. This sample stems from a study of control samples from healthy donors and cancer patients. Germline assignment: CDR1 SQVTM and CDR2 ANQGSEA. The CDR3 has 12 amino acids. Data came from immunoSEQ multiplex PCR; TCRdb stores just in-frame clones and leaves some out. In the table there are fewer than 150,000 clones, over 75% of which are singletons. The chain couples TRBV29-1 to TRBJ2-5, with 13 bases lining up with TRBD2. The specimen was blood. The source of this sequence is a man between 18 and 35 years old in good health. The CDR3 coding sequence is TGCACCGGGACTAGCGGGAAGGAGACCCAGTACTTC. Protein product: CTGTSGKETQYF.